The 21 T cell receptor beta chains below were found in one sample sequenced in a study of response to subunit inactivated influenza vaccine (dated by TCRdb to 2017 to 2018). Library preparation used RT-PCR. The sequencer listed for this sample is Illumina HiSeq 2500. TCRdb reran the public reads through fastp at Q25 and MiXCR, keeping productive beta chains. Rows with one shared CDR3 protein collapse into an entry with the most common genes and DNA. This sample holds some 550,000 distinct CDR3 sequences; roughly 23% were observed only once. The leading ten clones occupy 2.5% to 3.5% of the sample. These data were likewise used in another study, on T cells expressing NK-cell markers. From the second report: TCR beta cDNA libraries were made by 5'RACE template switching that added a universal primer site and unique molecular identifiers.

The sample consisted of CD4+ T cells sorted from PBMCs, taken 11 to 12 days after vaccination. The receptors stem from a man in his fifties who received an inactivated influenza vaccine. Donor details come from another sample of the same person, matched by shared clones.

The chain joins TRBV6-2 or TRBV6-3 to TRBJ2-6; the D is unclear. From germline, CDR1 is MNHEY and CDR2 SVGEGT. Trimming pared 2 bases from V and 2 bases from J, leaving 4 bases between. CDR3 length equals 14 residues. In DNA form, the CDR3 reads TGTGCCAGCAGTTACCCCCCTGGGGCCAACGTCCTGACTTTC. This translates into CASSYPPGANVLTF.

V is TRBV5-6 and J is TRBJ2-2; D not certain. The CDR3 runs to 14 residues. V gave up 0 bases and J gave up 5 bases, with 8 bases separating them. Germline V gives CDR1 SGHDT, CDR2 YYEEEE. CDR3 sequence: CASSLVGITGELFF. The CDR3 nucleotides read TGTGCCAGCAGCTTGGTGGGGATAACCGGGGAGCTGTTTTTT. The variable domain in full, with the rest retrieved from reference TRBV5-6 and TRBJ2-2, is DAGVTQSPTHLIKTRGQQVTLRCSPKSGHDTVSWYQQALGQGPQFIFQYYEEEERQRGNFPDRFSGHQFPNYSSELNVNALLLGDSALYLCASSLVGITGELFFGEGSRLTVL.

The J gene is TRBJ2-5, the V gene TRBV11-2; 7 nucleotides align to TRBD1. The junction had 10 bases not matched to a gene; V was cut back by 5 bases and J by 1 base. In germline, CDR1 is SGHAT, CDR2 FQNNGV. CDR3 length: 16 amino acids. The CDR3 coding sequence is TGTGCCAGCAGCCGAGACAGGGTGGCCCTCCAAGAGACCCAGTACTTC. Encoded protein: CASSRDRVALQETQYF. Using reference TRBV11-2 and TRBJ2-5 for the parts outside the CDR3, the full variable domain is EAGVAQSPRYKIIEKRQSVAFWCNPISGHATLYWYQQILGQGPKLLIQFQNNGVVDDSQLPKDRFSAERLKGVDSTLKIQPAKLEDSAVYLCASSRDRVALQETQYFGPGTRLLVL.

The table lists this clonotype with a few counts. V usage is TRBV14 and J usage is TRBJ2-7; 11 nucleotides line up with TRBD2. The CDR3 length is 16 residues. The V gene end was trimmed by 2 bases and the J gene end by 5 bases; junction bases not matched to a gene: 8. From germline, CDR1 is SGHDN and CDR2 FVKESK. The CDR3 loop reads CASSQLLAGGRNEQYF. The CDR3 DNA sequence: TGTGCCAGCAGCCAACTTCTAGCGGGAGGCCGGAACGAGCAGTACTTC.

The rearrangement uses TRBV20-1 and TRBJ2-1, with D possibly matching TRBD2 (6 bases). CDR3 length: 14 residues. Germline CDR1 and CDR2: DFQATT and SNEGSKA (reference sequence). This chain's CDR3 is CGGIDSNSYNEQFF. The CDR3 coding sequence is TGCGGGGGGATAGACTCTAACTCCTACAATGAGCAGTTCTTC.

This clonotype was seen a few times. The chain recombines TRBV20-1 with TRBJ2-7; D remains ambiguous. CDR1 is DFQATT and CDR2 is SNEGSKA in the germline V gene (reference sequence). The length of the CDR3 is 15 residues. Trimming cost V 0 bases and J 0 bases, with 12 bases left between them. Here the CDR3 reads CSARDLGSPSYEQYF. CDR3 coding DNA: TGCAGTGCTAGAGATTTAGGCAGTCCCTCCTACGAGCAGTACTTC.

This clonotype has a handful of counts. The V gene is TRBV19, the J gene TRBJ2-1; 9 bases match TRBD1. V lost 5 bases, J lost 1 base, and 3 bases stayed unmatched. Germline CDR1 LNHDA, CDR2 SQIVND (reference sequence). CDR3 size: 15 residues. For the CDR3, the DNA is TGTGCCAGTAGTGGACAGGGGAGATCCTACAATGAGCAGTTCTTC. Residues: CASSGQGRSYNEQFF.

V and J are TRBV5-1 and TRBJ2-5; 7 bases align to TRBD1. Germline CDR1 SGHRS, CDR2 YFSETQ. CDR3 length: 13 residues. Trimming took 6 bases from V and 0 from J; bases not matched to a gene: 2. The CDR3 DNA reads TGCGCCAGCACGGGGACAGACCAAGAGACCCAGTACTTC. Translation gives CASTGTDQETQYF.

This clonotype was seen repeatedly, ten times or more. This chain links TRBV18 with TRBJ2-3; no reliable D call. Germline V gene data show CDR1 as KGHSH and CDR2 as LQKENI. V lost 4 bases, J lost 0 bases, and 8 bases lay in between. CDR3 size: 14 residues. CDR3 region: CASSRAFSTDTQYF. The CDR3 coding sequence is TGTGCCAGCTCACGGGCCTTTAGCACAGATACGCAGTATTTT.

In the case of this clonotype: At one of its ends the junction is not consistent with the germline gene, which may arise from a read error. V is TRBV3-1 and J is TRBJ2-5; TRBD2 might be the D (6 bases). Germline V gene sequence: CDR1 LGHDT, CDR2 YNNKEL (reference sequence). CDR3 size: 11 residues. CDR3 sequence (DNA): TGTGCCAGCAGCCAAGGTTTCGGAGGGATTTTC. Protein: CASSQGFGGIF.

The chain uses TRBV3-1 and TRBJ2-3, with D unclear. Germline V gene data show CDR1 as LGHDT and CDR2 as YNNKEL (reference sequence). This CDR3 region has 15 residues. Trimming took 3 bases from V and 1 from J, leaving 11 bases between them. CDR3 nucleotides: TGTGCCAGCAGCCAGGGAAGTTTTCGCACAGATACGCAGTATTTT. Translated, it gives CASSQGSFRTDTQYF.

In its sample, this clonotype was seen many times. The J gene is TRBJ2-1, the V gene TRBV12-3 or TRBV12-4; no definite D call. V was trimmed by 3 bases and J by 4 bases, leaving 7 bases between them. The CDR3 runs to 13 residues. The CDR3 DNA follows: TGTGCCAGCAGTTTCTCACCGTACAATGAGCAGTTCTTC. Its protein product is CASSFSPYNEQFF.

The rearrangement links TRBV6-1 to TRBJ2-7; tentative D call: TRBD1 (6 bases). Germline V gene data show CDR1 as MNHNS and CDR2 as SASEGT. This CDR3 is 14 amino acids long. The V end was cut by 5 bases, the J end by 3 bases, with 14 bases between. The CDR3 bases are TGTGCCAGCAGTCCGACAGGAACCATCTACGAGCAGTACTTC. Amino acid sequence: CASSPTGTIYEQYF.

The J gene is TRBJ2-7, the V gene TRBV15; D perhaps matches TRBD1 (6 bases). The V gene lost 1 base and the J gene lost 1 base, with 11 bases spanning the gap. The CDR3 is 15 amino acids. In germline, CDR1 is LNHNV, CDR2 YYDKDF (reference sequence). CDR3 coding DNA: TGTGCCACCAGCAGAGGCAGGGGTGATTCCTACGAGCAGTACTTC. Its protein is CATSRGRGDSYEQYF.

This clonotype was recorded many times. V and J are TRBV7-9 and TRBJ1-2, with D possibly matching TRBD1 (6 bases). CDR3 length: 13 residues. CDR1 and CDR2 from the germline V gene are SEHNR and FQNEAQ (reference sequence). The V end lost 2 bases, the J end lost 7 bases, and 11 bases lay between the germline ends. The DNA for the CDR3 is TGTGCCAGCAGCTTAAACAGGGAAGGTGGCTACACCTTC. It specifies CASSLNREGGYTF. Full variable domain (rest looked up from reference TRBV7-9 and TRBJ1-2): DTGVSQNPRHKITKRGQNVTFRCDPISEHNRLYWYRQTLGQGPEFLTYFQNEAQLEKSRLLSDRFSAERPKGSFSTLEIQRTEQGDSAMYLCASSLNREGGYTFGSGTRLTVV.

The chain links TRBV5-1 to TRBJ2-1; 12 bases map to TRBD2. Germline loops: CDR1 SGHRS, CDR2 YFSETQ. The V and J ends lost 7 bases and 9 bases, in that order; junction bases with no gene match: 5. The CDR3 covers 13 residues. This CDR3 reads CASRLAGVGEQFF. The CDR3, as DNA: TGCGCCAGCCGACTAGCGGGAGTAGGTGAGCAGTTCTTC.

A few counts support this clonotype. The chain uses TRBV20-1 and TRBJ2-6; perhaps TRBD1 as D (7 bases). Germline lookup yields CDR1 DFQATT and CDR2 SNEGSKA (reference sequence). Trimming removed 3 bases from V and 1 base from J, with 19 bases in between. The CDR3 is 18 amino acids. The CDR3 DNA is TGCAGTGCTAGCCCTCCGGCAGGGGGAGGTTCTGGGGCCAACGTCCTGACTTTC. As protein: CSASPPAGGGSGANVLTF.

This clonotype was seen a handful of times. CDR3 nucleotide sequence: TGTGCCAGCAGCTTCACAGGGTTCAGTGGTGAGCAGTTCTTC. It encodes CASSFTGFSGEQFF. The chain is built from TRBV7-2 and TRBJ2-1, with a possible D match to TRBD1 (6 bases). The V end was cut by 3 bases, the J end by 9 bases, with 15 bases between. CDR1 SGHTA and CDR2 FQGNSA come from the germline V gene. This CDR3 has 14 residues.

The chain is built from TRBV12-3 or TRBV12-4 and TRBJ1-1; no clear D. There are 14 residues in the CDR3. The V end lost 7 bases, the J end lost 5 bases, and 17 bases lay between the germline ends. CDR3 sequence reads: CASTLRTVGTEAFF. The CDR3 region has the DNA TGTGCCAGCACCCTGAGGACGGTGGGTACTGAAGCTTTCTTT.

This clonotype was detected only a few times. V gene TRBV28 combines with J gene TRBJ2-1; weak D call: TRBD2 (6 bases). The CDR3 is 13 residues long. Per the germline V gene, CDR1 is MDHEN and CDR2 is SYDVKM. With 4 bases removed from V and 12 bases from J, the gap between germline ends came to 16 bases. The CDR3: CASSSGTQSWQFF. CDR3 in DNA: TGTGCCAGCAGTTCCGGGACTCAGAGTTGGCAGTTCTTC.

This clonotype came up many times. This chain joins TRBV12-3 or TRBV12-4 and TRBJ2-7; no reliable D call. Trimming stripped 2 bases from V and 6 bases from J, with 5 bases between. The CDR3 has 11 residues. The CDR3 region has the DNA TGTGCCAGCAGTTTAAGGGCCGAGCAGTACTTC. Translated: CASSLRAEQYF.